The 21 T cell receptor beta chains below were found in one sample sequenced in a study of PD-1 blockade in classical Hodgkin lymphoma. Time point reported: cycle 4 day 1 (C4D1), after 6 weeks of nivolumab. With no exception, relapse followed autologous stem cell transplantation in all patients, and brentuximab vedotin exposure varied. Researchers used magnetic negative selection to pull out pure CD4+ T cells from thawed PBMCs. The assay was immunoSEQ multiplex PCR, and TCRdb's table has in-frame clones only and misses some. The repertoire holds 20,000 to 25,000 clones, with less than 75% as singletons. Sequenced material: CD4+ T cells from blood, taken before the fourth cycle of nivolumab. The receptors here all came from a human donor with classical Hodgkin lymphoma.

J is TRBJ2-1 and V is TRBV28; D not certain. Between the trimmed V and J ends, which lost 4 bases and 0 bases, there was a span of 13 bases. Germline V lookup: CDR1 MDHEN, CDR2 SYDVKM. CDR3 length equals 16 residues. In nucleotides, the CDR3 is TGTGCCAGCAGTTCCTGGACGGCGAGCTCCTACAATGAGCAGTTCTTC. It yields the protein CASSSWTASSYNEQFF.

This sequence joins TRBV28 and TRBJ1-4; 10 bases are a match to TRBD1. Germline lookup yields CDR1 MDHEN and CDR2 SYDVKM. The trim removed 10 bases at V and 5 bases at J, leaving 10 bases unmatched. The CDR3 runs 15 residues. DNA of the CDR3: TGTGCCACCTGGACAGGGGGTGGCCAGAATGAAAAACTGTTTTTT. This sequence encodes CATWTGGGQNEKLFF.

V usage is TRBV5-1 and J usage is TRBJ2-2; TRBD2 matches 9 bases. Germline V CDR1 and CDR2: SGHRS, YFSETQ. The junction had 3 bases not matched to a gene; V was cut back by 2 bases and J by 4 bases. The CDR3 has 15 amino acids. The CDR3 loop is CASSLLAGGTGELFF. CDR3 bases: TGCGCCAGCAGCTTACTAGCGGGTGGCACCGGGGAGCTGTTTTTT.

The CDR3 nucleotides are TGTGCCAGCAGCTGGGGACAGGGACTATACGAGCAGTACTTC. Amino acid sequence: CASSWGQGLYEQYF. The chain combines TRBV5-6 with TRBJ2-7, with 9 bases lining up with TRBD1. The germline V gene encodes CDR1 SGHDT and CDR2 YYEEEE. V lost 3 bases, J lost 4 bases, and 5 bases stayed unmatched. The CDR3 consists of 14 residues.

This chain uses TRBV7-6 with TRBJ2-7; a possible D gene is TRBD2 (5 bases). Germline CDR1 SGHVS, CDR2 FNYEAQ. V lost 2 bases to trimming and J lost 0 bases, with 11 bases between them. The CDR3 covers 15 residues. This chain's CDR3 is CASSLTGWSSYEQYF. The CDR3 DNA reads TGTGCCAGCAGCTTAACGGGATGGAGCTCCTACGAGCAGTACTTC.

V is TRBV27 and J is TRBJ2-5; 8 nucleotides agree with TRBD1. Trimming at V came to 5 bases and at J to 4 bases, leaving 15 bases not matched to a gene. The CDR3 totals 17 residues. Germline lookup yields CDR1 MNHEY and CDR2 SMNVEV (reference sequence). CDR3 in amino acids: CASSERVWAGGGETQYF. For the CDR3, the DNA is TGTGCCAGCAGTGAGAGGGTCTGGGCAGGGGGCGGAGAGACCCAGTACTTC.

This chain connects TRBV5-6 to TRBJ1-1; D not resolved. The CDR3 is 13 amino acids. V lost 0 bases and J lost 8, with 11 bases in between. Germline loops: CDR1 SGHDT, CDR2 YYEEEE. In DNA form, the CDR3 reads TGTGCCAGCAGCTTGGCCGGGCCCAACGAAGCTTTCTTT. Translating gives CASSLAGPNEAFF.

This clone was seen a single time. This chain joins TRBV5-1 and TRBJ2-7; D is ambiguous. The V end was cut by 4 bases, the J end by 4 bases, with 6 bases between. The germline CDR1 and CDR2 sequences are SGHRS and YFSETQ. CDR3 length: 11 amino acids. CDR3 region: CASSLDYEQYF. As DNA, the CDR3 is TGCGCCAGCAGCCTGGATTACGAGCAGTACTTC.

The chain uses TRBV5-6 and TRBJ2-5; D call uncertain. The J call may be incorrect, as the DNA end agrees better with TRBJ2-7. The length of the CDR3 is 13 residues. Germline CDR1 is SGHDT and CDR2 is YYEEEE. The CDR3 loop is CASSLAGYDEQYF. Here the CDR3 DNA reads TGTGCCAGCAGCTTGGCCGGGTACGACGAGCAGTACTTC.

The DNA for the CDR3 is TGTGCCTGGAGTATCAAAGGGATGGGGAGTCAGCCCCAGCATTTT. It yields the protein CAWSIKGMGSQPQHF. The rearrangement links TRBV30 to TRBJ1-5, with D unclear. The CDR3 length is 15 residues. Germline V gene data show CDR1 as GTSNPN and CDR2 as SVGIG (reference sequence). V was pared by 2 bases and J by 6 bases, with 17 bases between.

The chain uses TRBV27 and TRBJ1-3; D possibly corresponds to TRBD1 (5 bases). Between the trimmed V and J ends, which lost 5 bases and 4 bases, there was a span of 18 bases. CDR1 MNHEY and CDR2 SMNVEV come from the germline V gene (reference sequence). The CDR3 is made up of 16 amino acids. CDR3 nucleotides: TGTGCCAGCAGTCCCAGGTCTGGGGCGATAGGAAACACCATATATTTT. Amino acids: CASSPRSGAIGNTIYF.

This clone showed up just a few times. This chain links TRBV5-1 with TRBJ1-3; perhaps TRBD1 as D (6 bases). The V gene lost 5 bases and the J gene lost 4 bases, with 16 bases spanning the gap. From germline, CDR1 is SGHRS and CDR2 YFSETQ. This CDR3 is 15 amino acids long. The CDR3 sequence: CASRLTQGSGNTIYF. The CDR3 coding sequence is TGCGCCAGCAGGCTTACACAGGGCTCGGGAAACACCATATATTTT.

This clone was found a few times. The genes are TRBV7-9 and TRBJ1-2; the match to TRBD1 covers 9 bases. Trimming cost V 6 bases and J 4 bases; bases outside gene matches: 9. The CDR3 covers 15 residues. Germline V gene data show CDR1 as SEHNR and CDR2 as FQNEAQ (reference sequence). CDR3 in amino acids: CASSPGTGIPYGYTF. The CDR3 DNA reads TGTGCCAGCAGTCCCGGGACAGGGATCCCCTATGGCTACACCTTC.

The chain employs TRBV7-2 and TRBJ2-4; 10 nucleotides line up with TRBD1. Losses at the gene ends were 3 bases for V and 11 bases for J; bases not matched to a gene: 4. This CDR3 has 13 amino acids. Looked up from germline, CDR1 is SGHTA and CDR2 is FQGNSA. The chain's CDR3 is CASSFRQGAFQYF. The CDR3 DNA sequence: TGTGCCAGCAGCTTTAGACAGGGGGCTTTTCAGTACTTC. The full variable domain, in which reference TRBV7-2 and TRBJ2-4 provide the parts outside the CDR3, is GAGVSQSPSNKVTEKGKDVELRCDPISGHTALYWYRQSLGQGLEFLIYFQGNSAPDKSGLPSDRFSAERTGGSVSTLTIQRTQQEDSAVYLCASSFRQGAFQYFGAGTRLSVL.

The chain has TRBV4-1 and TRBJ1-3; D gene ambiguous. Germline loops: CDR1 MGHRA, CDR2 YSYEKL. CDR3 length equals 15 residues. Trimming took 3 bases from V and 0 from J, leaving 9 bases between them. The CDR3 spells CASSQSRSSGNTIYF. CDR3 DNA sequence: TGCGCCAGCAGCCAGAGCCGGAGCTCTGGAAACACCATATATTTT.

The rearrangement joins TRBV29-1 to TRBJ2-5; either TRBD1 or TRBD2 may fit D (5 bases each). Germline CDR1 reads SQVTM; CDR2 reads ANQGSEA. V lost 4 bases to trimming and J lost 1 base, with 10 bases between them. The CDR3 covers 13 residues. The CDR3: CSVAWDGQETQYF. DNA of the CDR3: TGCAGCGTTGCTTGGGACGGCCAAGAGACCCAGTACTTC.

About this clone: At one end, the junction sequence differs from germline, possibly due to a read error. This rearrangement joins TRBV4-2 to TRBJ1-1; no reliable D call. The CDR3 covers 11 residues. Germline-derived CDR1 and CDR2 are LGHNA and YNFKEQ. The CDR3, as DNA: TGTGCCAGCAGCCAAGATTACCAGCCAATCTTT. Its protein product is CASSQDYQPIF.

This clone was counted only a few times. The gene calls are TRBV4-1 and TRBJ2-7; 7 positions match TRBD1. There are 15 residues in the CDR3. CDR1 and CDR2 from the germline V gene are MGHRA and YSYEKL. Trimming removed 0 bases from V and 3 bases from J; junction bases left unmatched: 5. This CDR3 reads CASSQERTGYYEQYF. The CDR3 DNA sequence: TGCGCCAGCAGCCAAGAAAGGACAGGCTACTACGAGCAGTACTTC.

The gene calls are TRBV19 and TRBJ2-3; tentatively, D is TRBD2 (5 bases). Germline V gene lookup returns CDR1 LNHDA and CDR2 SQIVND (reference sequence). The CDR3 covers 15 residues. Trimming left V 5 bases short and J 2 bases short, with 14 bases between. CDR3 region: CASSHPGGSTDTQYF. In nucleotides, the CDR3 is TGTGCCAGTAGTCACCCGGGCGGGTCCACAGATACGCAGTATTTT.

V and J are TRBV20-1 and TRBJ2-7; D is undetermined. V was trimmed by 6 bases and J by 0 bases, leaving 6 bases between them. CDR1 DFQATT and CDR2 SNEGSKA come from the germline V gene (reference sequence). The CDR3 is made up of 11 amino acids. DNA of the CDR3: TGCAGTGCACGGCGCTCCTACGAGCAGTACTTC. Translation: CSARRSYEQYF.

This clone was counted a few times. The rearrangement uses TRBV5-4 and TRBJ1-2, with a tentative D call TRBD1 (6 bases). Germline values: CDR1 SGHNT, CDR2 YYREEE (reference sequence). CDR3 length: 12 amino acids. Deletions cut 4 bases from V and 7 bases from J, with 11 bases between. The CDR3, as DNA: TGTGCCAGCAGCCCAGGGGTTAGTGGCTACACCTTC. Translating gives CASSPGVSGYTF.